What follows describes a single T cell receptor beta chain. This sample was taken from a study of blood T cell repertoires in COVID-19. Whole-study context: From the United States, Italy and Spain came samples of acute and convalescent COVID-19. The analysed material was cDNA or gDNA that came from T cells, B-cell-depleted T cells, or PBMCs.

Trimming removed 5 bases at V and 5 bases at J, with 24 bases between. The length of the CDR3 is 17 residues. The germline CDR1 and CDR2 sequences are SGHTA and FQGNSA. Participant ages covered about 18 to 95 years across about 22 US areas. Two negative PCRs, clearance, or symptom resolution were required of recovered Cohort 3 donors. The repertoire was sequenced with immunoSEQ multiplex PCR; TCRdb's copy has only in-frame clones and lacks some. Altogether approximately 300,000 clones are present, approximately 89% being singletons, with the ten largest covering over 8.5%. The chain employs TRBV7-2 and TRBJ1-2; the D gene is possibly TRBD1 (5 bases). The sample taken for sequencing was PBMCs or T cells enriched from blood (not recorded which). The clonotype originates from a woman in her twenties or thirties who had recovered from COVID-19. For the CDR3, the DNA is TGTGCCAGCAGCCGTGCCGGAACAGGAGTAATAACGTATGGCTACACCTTC. Protein: CASSRAGTGVITYGYTF. The full variable domain, completed using reference TRBV7-2 and TRBJ1-2, is GAGVSQSPSNKVTEKGKDVELRCDPISGHTALYWYRQSLGQGLEFLIYFQGNSAPDKSGLPSDRFSAERTGGSVSTLTIQRTQQEDSAVYLCASSRAGTGVITYGYTFGSGTRLTVV.